This T cell receptor (beta chain) emerged from a study of patients and donors after allogeneic stem cell transplantation. TCRdb re-derived calls from the RT-PCR reads in MiXCR, one entry per CDR3 protein. The sample records approximately 170,000 distinct CDR3 sequences, approximately 24% being singletons. Trimming left V 1 base short and J 3 bases short, with 12 bases between. The CDR3 loop spans 14 amino acids. The germline V gene has CDR1 DFQATT and CDR2 SNEGSKA (reference sequence). The source material was blood, either unsorted or a sorted T cell fraction (not recorded which). The clonotype comes from a human donor who was either an allogeneic HSCT recipient or a stem cell or donor lymphocyte infusion donor (not recorded which). It is not recorded whose cells these are; they may come from a transplant donor. J is TRBJ1-2 and V is TRBV20-1, with D perhaps matching TRBD1 (5 bases). CDR3 sequence (DNA): TGCAGTGCTAGAGTTGCAGGGTACGACTATGGCTACACCTTC. Translated, it gives CSARVAGYDYGYTF.